This T cell receptor beta chain was observed in a study of Ad26.COV2.S vaccination and SARS-CoV-2 variants. Germline V gene lookup returns CDR1 LNHDA and CDR2 SQIVND (reference sequence). Trimming stripped 6 bases from V and 1 base from J, with 19 bases between. The length of the CDR3 is 17 residues. Profiled with immunoSEQ multiplex PCR; TCRdb holds only in-frame clones, not every one. The table includes hundreds of thousands of clones, roughly 89% detected once. Treatment in this sample: 15 to 20 received Ad26.COV2.S at low or high dose, single or two shots; about five received placebo; per-sample allocation not given. Samples analyzed were those drawn on day 63 after the first vaccine or placebo injection.

V gene TRBV19 combines with J gene TRBJ1-5; maybe TRBD1 (5 bases). Sample: peripheral blood, taken in a trial of Ad26.COV2.S vaccine versus placebo. The source is a person aged 18-65 years who received the Ad26.COV2.S COVID-19 vaccine or a placebo. The CDR3 DNA is TGTGCCAGTAGGACAGTGTATGAGGGCAGGAGCAATCAGCCCCAGCATTTT. Protein product: CASRTVYEGRSNQPQHF.